The 26 T cell receptor beta chains reported below all come from one sample, sequenced in a study of blood T cell repertoires in COVID-19. Libraries were prepared by immunoSEQ multiplex PCR; TCRdb keeps only in-frame clonotypes and omits some of them. The sample carries approximately 260,000 clones, approximately 90% recorded once. The sample consisted of PBMCs or T cells enriched from blood (not recorded which). Receptor source: a woman between 18 and 30 years old who had recovered from COVID-19.

This chain connects TRBV5-4 to TRBJ1-5; 7 bases are shared with TRBD1. Trimming at V came to 1 base and at J to 3 bases, leaving 4 bases not matched to a gene. The CDR3 spans 15 residues. Germline CDR1 reads SGHNT; CDR2 reads YYREEE (reference sequence). DNA for the CDR3: TGTGCCAGCAGCTTGTTCGACAGGGACAATCAGCCCCAGCATTTT. As protein: CASSLFDRDNQPQHF.

V usage is TRBV28 and J usage is TRBJ1-2; 8 nucleotides line up with TRBD1. Germline V lookup: CDR1 MDHEN, CDR2 SYDVKM. The trim removed 5 bases at V and 1 base at J, leaving 12 bases unmatched. The CDR3 extends over 17 amino acids. Written as DNA, the CDR3 is TGTGCCAGCAGTCCCACGGGACAGGCAGGCTTTAACTATGGCTACACCTTC. This codes for CASSPTGQAGFNYGYTF.

The chain links TRBV3-1 (or the pseudogene TRBV3-2) to TRBJ1-2, with a tentative D call TRBD1 (5 bases). Germline V lookup: CDR1 LGHDT, CDR2 YNNKEL (reference sequence). The CDR3 runs to 15 residues. The ends were cut back, 0 bases at V and 4 bases at J, with 12 bases in the middle. CDR3 loop: CASSQDGRVSYGYTF. The CDR3 DNA follows: TGTGCCAGCAGCCAAGATGGCAGGGTCAGCTATGGCTACACCTTC.

This rearrangement joins TRBV6-5 to TRBJ1-5; D is unclear. Germline V lookup: CDR1 MNHEY, CDR2 SVGAGI. The CDR3 sequence is 15 residues long. V was cut by 6 bases and J by 2 bases, with 14 bases left in between. CDR3 amino acids: CASRAAQIGNQPQHF. DNA of the CDR3: TGTGCCAGCAGGGCGGCGCAAATTGGCAATCAGCCCCAGCATTTT.

The chain has TRBV9 and TRBJ1-2; 9 bases match TRBD1. The germline V gene encodes CDR1 SGDLS and CDR2 YYNGEE. The length of the CDR3 is 15 residues. V gave up 2 bases and J gave up 5 bases; unmatched junction bases: 7. Written as DNA, the CDR3 is TGTGCCAGCAGCGTCCAGACAGGGGGGGTATATGGCTACACCTTC. Its translation is CASSVQTGGVYGYTF.

This clone came up once. CDR3 loop: CASSLGRDRAMNTEAFF. The CDR3 DNA reads TGTGCCAGCAGCTTAGGACGGGACAGGGCGATGAACACTGAAGCTTTCTTT. The J gene is TRBJ1-1, the V gene TRBV13, with 9 bases identical to TRBD1. Germline assignment: CDR1 PRHDT and CDR2 FYEKMQ (reference sequence). Germline trimming cut 0 bases from V and 0 bases from J; bases unmatched to any gene: 5. This CDR3 is built from 17 residues.

This chain joins TRBV19 and TRBJ2-1, with 13 nucleotides matching TRBD2. CDR1 LNHDA and CDR2 SQIVND come from the germline V gene (reference sequence). V trimming: 7 bases; J trimming: 0 bases; junction bases outside the gene matches: 6. The CDR3 loop spans 17 amino acids. CDR3 residues: CASNGLAGASSYNEQFF. CDR3 nucleotides: TGTGCCAGTAACGGACTAGCGGGAGCGTCCTCCTACAATGAGCAGTTCTTC.

The chain links TRBV7-9 to TRBJ2-7; a weak D match, TRBD2 (5 bases). CDR1 SEHNR and CDR2 FQNEAQ come from the germline V gene (reference sequence). Trimming removed 1 base at V and 2 bases at J, with 15 bases between. The CDR3 runs to 16 residues. DNA of the CDR3: TGTGCCAGCAGCTTAGAGGCAGGAGGTGCTCCCTACGAGCAGTACTTC. Residues: CASSLEAGGAPYEQYF.

A single count supports this clone. The chain combines TRBV6-5 with TRBJ1-5, with D perhaps matching TRBD1 (5 bases). CDR1 MNHEY and CDR2 SVGAGI come from the germline V gene. This CDR3 has 12 amino acids. V dropped 6 bases and J dropped 3 bases, with 6 bases sitting between them. The CDR3 loop reads CASRGPNQPQHF. In DNA form, the CDR3 reads TGTGCCAGCAGGGGGCCCAATCAGCCCCAGCATTTT.

This rearrangement joins TRBV6-1 to TRBJ2-5; maybe TRBD2 (5 bases). CDR1 MNHNS and CDR2 SASEGT come from the germline V gene. V was pared by 1 base and J by 5 bases, with 8 bases between. The CDR3 is 13 amino acids. The CDR3 is CASSEGPGETQYF. The CDR3 DNA follows: TGTGCCAGCAGTGAAGGGCCGGGGGAGACCCAGTACTTC.

This rearrangement joins TRBV19 to TRBJ1-2, with no clear D. From germline, CDR1 is LNHDA and CDR2 SQIVND (reference sequence). The CDR3 runs 15 residues. V was shortened by 7 bases and J by 3 bases, with 18 bases between the two germline ends. Here the CDR3 reads CASISRQFGDYGYTF. CDR3 DNA sequence: TGTGCCAGTATCTCGAGGCAGTTCGGGGACTATGGCTACACCTTC.

This clone was detected a few times. The chain joins TRBV18 to TRBJ2-5; possibly TRBD1 for D (6 bases). Germline V gene sequence: CDR1 KGHSH, CDR2 LQKENI. Trimming cost V 2 bases and J 4 bases, with 8 bases left between them. The CDR3 runs to 13 residues. CDR3 residues: CASSPARGETQYF. CDR3 DNA: TGTGCCAGCTCACCAGCCAGGGGAGAGACCCAGTACTTC. Looking up the rest from reference TRBV18 and TRBJ2-5 gives the full variable domain: NAGVMQNPRHLVRRRGQEARLRCSPMKGHSHVYWYRQLPEEGLKFMVYLQKENIIDESGMPKERFSAEFPKEGPSILRIQQVVRGDSAAYFCASSPARGETQYFGPGTRLLVL.

The chain recombines TRBV5-1 with TRBJ1-2; D is ambiguous. The CDR3 sequence is 13 residues long. The germline V gene has CDR1 SGHRS and CDR2 YFSETQ. The V gene lost 5 bases and the J gene lost 4 bases, with 12 bases spanning the gap. CDR3 bases: TGCGCCAGCAGGGATGCGGTTGGCTATGGCTACACCTTC. Encoded protein: CASRDAVGYGYTF.

This chain links TRBV24-1 with TRBJ2-3, with TRBD1 matching 9 bases. CDR3 length: 17 residues. The germline gives CDR1 KGHDR, CDR2 SFDVKD. The V and J ends lost 1 base and 2 bases, in that order; junction bases with no gene match: 6. CDR3 amino acids: CATSDFGTGLNTDTQYF. CDR3 nucleotide sequence: TGTGCCACCAGTGATTTCGGGACAGGGCTCAACACAGATACGCAGTATTTT.

The rearrangement joins TRBV5-8 to TRBJ1-5; D perhaps matches TRBD1 (5 bases). Trimming took 4 bases from V and 5 from J, leaving 16 bases between them. This CDR3 has 15 amino acids. In germline, CDR1 is SGHTS, CDR2 YDEGEE. The CDR3 here is CASSPGVTEDQPQHF. CDR3 coding DNA: TGTGCCAGCAGCCCGGGGGTCACAGAGGATCAGCCCCAGCATTTT. Full variable domain (remainder filled in from reference TRBV5-8 and TRBJ1-5): EAGVTQSPTHLIKTRGQQATLRCSPISGHTSVYWYQQALGLGLQFLLWYDEGEERNRGNFPPRFSGRQFPNYSSELNVNALELEDSALYLCASSPGVTEDQPQHFGDGTRLSIL.

The chain recombines TRBV7-2 with TRBJ2-1; no reliable D call. CDR1 and CDR2 from the germline V gene are SGHTA and FQGNSA. There are 12 residues in the CDR3. The V and J ends lost 5 bases and 7 bases respectively, with 9 bases between them. In DNA form, the CDR3 reads TGTGCCAGCAGCGCCGAGAGGAATGAGCAGTTCTTC. Translating gives CASSAERNEQFF. Combining the CDR3 with reference TRBV7-2 and TRBJ2-1 gives the whole variable domain GAGVSQSPSNKVTEKGKDVELRCDPISGHTALYWYRQSLGQGLEFLIYFQGNSAPDKSGLPSDRFSAERTGGSVSTLTIQRTQQEDSAVYLCASSAERNEQFFGPGTRLTVL.

The V and J genes are TRBV5-1 and TRBJ2-7; 7 bases are shared with TRBD1. This CDR3 is 14 amino acids long. V trimming: 1 base; J trimming: 3 bases; junction bases outside the gene matches: 4. The germline CDR1 and CDR2 sequences are SGHRS and YFSETQ. The CDR3, as DNA: TGCGCCAGCAGCTTGACAGGGGACATCTACGAGCAGTACTTC. Translation gives CASSLTGDIYEQYF.

The chain is built from TRBV4-2 and TRBJ2-7; 9 positions match TRBD2. Germline V gives CDR1 LGHNA, CDR2 YNFKEQ. The ends lost 2 bases at V and 6 bases at J; junction bases unmatched: 11. This CDR3 has 16 residues. In DNA, the CDR3 is TGTGCCAGCAGCCAACCCCCGCTAGCGGGGCGGATCGAGCAGTACTTC. It codes for CASSQPPLAGRIEQYF.

Only a few counts were recorded for this clone. The chain is built from TRBV4-2 and TRBJ1-1, with a weak D call TRBD1 (6 bases). Germline V gene data show CDR1 as LGHNA and CDR2 as YNFKEQ. The CDR3 consists of 14 residues. V dropped 3 bases and J dropped 4 bases, with 12 bases sitting between them. The CDR3 coding sequence is TGTGCCAGCAGCCAGCTACAGGGACCCACTGAAGCTTTCTTT. Its translation: CASSQLQGPTEAFF.

The rearrangement uses TRBV4-3 and TRBJ1-1; D gene uncertain. Germline V CDR1 and CDR2: LGHNA, YSLEER. The CDR3 totals 15 residues. V lost 0 bases and J lost 2, with 10 bases in between. CDR3 sequence: CASSQDPGFNTEAFF. The DNA for the CDR3 is TGCGCCAGCAGCCAAGACCCGGGATTCAACACTGAAGCTTTCTTT.

The chain links TRBV5-8 to TRBJ1-1; no reliable D call. The CDR3 length is 13 residues. Germline CDR1 reads SGHTS; CDR2 reads YDEGEE. The V and J ends lost 3 bases and 1 base respectively, with 7 bases between them. The CDR3 loop is CASSSRPNTEAFF. The CDR3 DNA sequence: TGTGCCAGCAGCTCGAGGCCGAACACTGAAGCTTTCTTT.

The chain recombines TRBV5-4 with TRBJ1-2, with TRBD1 as a possible D gene (6 bases). The germline V and J ends were trimmed by 4 bases and 10 bases, with 20 bases remaining between them. The CDR3 contains 14 residues. CDR1 is SGHNT, CDR2 YYREEE, per germline (reference sequence). The CDR3 loop reads CASSRRDTDLLYTF. The DNA of the CDR3 is TGTGCCAGCAGCAGACGGGACACAGACCTCCTCTACACCTTC.

The chain carries TRBV19 and TRBJ1-1; possibly TRBD1 for D (5 bases). This CDR3 contains 15 residues. Between the trimmed V and J ends, which lost 7 bases and 4 bases, there was a span of 19 bases. Germline assignment: CDR1 LNHDA and CDR2 SQIVND (reference sequence). CDR3 sequence (DNA): TGTGCCAGTACCCGGGTGGGGGAGGTGGGCACTGAAGCTTTCTTT. It translates to CASTRVGEVGTEAFF.

CDR3 loop: CASSSGGADEKLFF. The CDR3 nucleotides are TGTGCCAGCAGCTCCGGGGGGGCAGACGAAAAACTGTTTTTT. This chain uses TRBV7-2 with TRBJ1-4, with D possibly TRBD1 on 6 matching bases. There are 14 residues in the CDR3. CDR1 and CDR2 (germline): SGHTA, FQGNSA. V was shortened by 4 bases and J by 8 bases, with 14 bases between the two germline ends.

The chain recombines TRBV11-2 with TRBJ1-1; 10 bases line up with TRBD1. J was trimmed by 1 base and V by 6 bases; bases with no gene match: 11. Germline V gene sequence: CDR1 SGHAT, CDR2 FQNNGV. The CDR3 is 17 amino acids. CDR3 sequence: CASRSPGQGKWNTEAFF. DNA of the CDR3: TGTGCCAGCAGATCCCCGGGACAGGGGAAATGGAACACTGAAGCTTTCTTT.

V gene TRBV5-8 combines with J gene TRBJ2-1; D is unclear. The V and J ends lost 4 bases and 8 bases respectively, with 16 bases between them. This CDR3 region has 14 residues. Looked up from germline, CDR1 is SGHTS and CDR2 is YDEGEE. The CDR3: CASSAPSSSDEQFF. The CDR3, as DNA: TGTGCCAGCAGCGCACCCTCTAGTTCCGATGAGCAGTTCTTC.